Below are 21 T cell receptor beta chains sequenced from a single sample in a study of CD8+ T cells in alopecia areata. Sequencing relied on a cDNA template that was reverse transcribed from extracted RNA. The data were produced by immunoSEQ multiplex PCR, yet TCRdb's version contains in-frame clones alone and is incomplete. The repertoire consists of some 130,000 clones, with roughly three fifths occurring once and the leading ten covering 5% to 7%. The sequencing used CD4+ T cells sorted from blood, collected at week 0. These receptors came from a human donor with alopecia areata.

The chain couples TRBV20-1 to TRBJ1-2; D ambiguous. From germline, CDR1 is DFQATT and CDR2 SNEGSKA (reference sequence). The germline V and J ends were trimmed by 6 bases and 8 bases, with 13 bases remaining between them. The CDR3 runs 11 residues. CDR3 DNA sequence: TGCAGTGCGCCGTCCGGTCGGGGCTACACCTTC. Translating gives CSAPSGRGYTF.

With regard to this clone: The germline gene is not matched at one end of the junction; a read error may be the cause. The chain recombines TRBV5-1 with TRBJ2-5; unclear D gene. Per the germline V gene, CDR1 is SGHRS and CDR2 is YFSETQ. The CDR3 is 11 amino acids. CDR3 DNA sequence: TGTGCCAGCAGCTTCGAGGAGACCCAGTACTTC. Its translation: CASSFEETQYF.

The gene calls are TRBV25-1 and TRBJ2-5, with a weak D call TRBD1 (5 bases). The germline V gene encodes CDR1 MGHDK and CDR2 SYGVNS. This CDR3 is built from 12 residues. The ends were cut back, 5 bases at V and 4 bases at J, with 8 bases in the middle. CDR3 sequence (DNA): TGTGCCAGCAGTAGACAGAGAGAGACCCAGTACTTC. Protein sequence: CASSRQRETQYF.

The chain carries TRBV7-2 and TRBJ1-2; 7 bases align to TRBD1. In germline, CDR1 is SGHTA, CDR2 FQGNSA. This CDR3 is built from 16 residues. V lost 4 bases, J lost 1 base, and 9 bases stayed unmatched. CDR3 bases: TGTGCCAGCAGCTCCCAACCGGGACAGCTTAACTATGGCTACACCTTC. Amino acid sequence: CASSSQPGQLNYGYTF. The full variable domain, rest sourced from reference TRBV7-2 and TRBJ1-2, is GAGVSQSPSNKVTEKGKDVELRCDPISGHTALYWYRQSLGQGLEFLIYFQGNSAPDKSGLPSDRFSAERTGGSVSTLTIQRTQQEDSAVYLCASSSQPGQLNYGYTFGSGTRLTVV.

The chain employs TRBV30 and TRBJ1-1, with D perhaps TRBD1 (6 bases). The CDR3 has 16 amino acids. Looked up from germline, CDR1 is GTSNPN and CDR2 is SVGIG (reference sequence). Trimming shortened V by 1 base and J by 0 bases, and 15 bases separated the two germline ends. This chain's CDR3 is CAWSAGHLFMNTEAFF. The CDR3 nucleotides read TGTGCCTGGAGTGCGGGACACTTGTTCATGAACACTGAAGCTTTCTTT.

The V gene is TRBV5-1, the J gene TRBJ2-7; D is unclear. Germline assignment: CDR1 SGHRS and CDR2 YFSETQ. V was pared by 1 base and J by 3 bases, with 17 bases between. CDR3 length: 16 residues. Written as DNA, the CDR3 is TGCGCCAGCAGCTTGTCCGCGGATACCGTGGTCTACGAGCAGTACTTC. Translated, it gives CASSLSADTVVYEQYF.

This clone has only one observation. The genes are TRBV11-1 and TRBJ2-1; D is ambiguous. Germline V CDR1 and CDR2: SGHAT, FQDESV (reference sequence). CDR3 length equals 16 residues. The V and J ends lost 1 base and 0 bases respectively, with 10 bases between them. CDR3 region: CASSLGQRSSYNEQFF. CDR3 coding DNA: TGTGCCAGCAGCTTAGGGCAGAGGAGCTCCTACAATGAGCAGTTCTTC. Combining the CDR3 with reference TRBV11-1 and TRBJ2-1 gives the whole variable domain EAEVAQSPRYKITEKSQAVAFWCDPISGHATLYWYRQILGQGPELLVQFQDESVVDDSQLPKDRFSAERLKGVDSTLKIQPAELGDSAMYLCASSLGQRSSYNEQFFGPGTRLTVL.

The V and J genes are TRBV27 and TRBJ2-1, with 15 bases identical to TRBD2. CDR1 and CDR2 (germline): MNHEY, SMNVEV (reference sequence). CDR3 length: 15 amino acids. V lost 5 bases to trimming and J lost 8 bases; unmatched junction nucleotides: 4. CDR3 sequence: CASSPGLAGGDEQFF. Here the CDR3 DNA reads TGTGCCAGCAGTCCGGGACTAGCGGGGGGAGATGAGCAGTTCTTC.

The chain uses TRBV10-3 and TRBJ2-5, with D perhaps matching TRBD1 (7 bases). V gave up 0 bases and J gave up 5 bases, with 13 bases separating them. The CDR3 covers 15 residues. Looked up from germline, CDR1 is ENHRY and CDR2 is SYGVKD. The CDR3 sequence is CAISESGAGQETQYF. The CDR3 DNA reads as TGTGCCATCAGTGAGTCCGGCGCGGGACAGGAGACCCAGTACTTC.

The chain joins TRBV7-9 to TRBJ1-2, with D unresolved. Germline CDR1 and CDR2: SEHNR and FQNEAQ (reference sequence). The CDR3 consists of 13 residues. V lost 4 bases and J lost 3, with 9 bases in between. In nucleotides, the CDR3 is TGTGCCAGCAGCTCTACTCCGGACTATGGCTACACCTTC. It is translated as CASSSTPDYGYTF.

This clone was counted between two and nine times. This chain joins TRBV5-6 and TRBJ2-7, with D hard to call. The V end lost 3 bases, the J end lost 3 bases, and 10 bases lay between the germline ends. Germline V CDR1 and CDR2: SGHDT, YYEEEE. The CDR3 spans 13 residues. The CDR3, as DNA: TGTGCCAGCAGCTCCCGAGACGGCTACGAGCAGTACTTC. Translated: CASSSRDGYEQYF.

V is TRBV5-6 and J is TRBJ2-1, with D perhaps matching TRBD1 (5 bases). The V end was cut by 9 bases, the J end by 5 bases, with 12 bases between. This CDR3 region has 12 residues. Germline CDR1 and CDR2: SGHDT and YYEEEE. The CDR3 DNA is TGTGCCACCTCCCAGGGTAACAATGAGCAGTTCTTC. Encoded protein: CATSQGNNEQFF.

This chain connects TRBV30 to TRBJ2-5; tentative D call: TRBD1 (6 bases). The V and J ends lost 0 bases and 5 bases respectively, with 13 bases between them. CDR1 GTSNPN and CDR2 SVGIG come from the germline V gene (reference sequence). This CDR3 contains 14 residues. In nucleotides, the CDR3 is TGTGCCTGGAGTGTACGAGGCCAGGGGGAGACCCAGTACTTC. Encoded protein: CAWSVRGQGETQYF.

The chain combines TRBV5-1 with TRBJ1-2; D possibly corresponds to TRBD1 (5 bases). V was cut by 5 bases and J by 4 bases, with 15 bases left in between. The CDR3 is 14 amino acids. The germline CDR1 and CDR2 sequences are SGHRS and YFSETQ. CDR3 in DNA: TGCGCCAGCAGGTCGTCGACAGATACCTATGGCTACACCTTC. Its protein product is CASRSSTDTYGYTF.

In its sample, this clone was seen a few times. This chain uses TRBV4-1 with TRBJ2-5; 7 nucleotides line up with TRBD1. With V trimmed by 2 bases and J by 4 bases, 4 bases remained unmatched. The CDR3 contains 14 residues. Per germline, CDR1 MGHRA and CDR2 YSYEKL. The CDR3 DNA reads as TGCGCCAGCAGCCAAAGTACAGGGGTAGAGACCCAGTACTTC. Translated: CASSQSTGVETQYF.

The V call is TRBV4-2, the J call TRBJ2-1; TRBD1 is a possible D gene (6 bases). CDR3 length: 14 amino acids. Looked up from germline, CDR1 is LGHNA and CDR2 is YNFKEQ. V lost 0 bases to trimming and J lost 10 bases, with 13 bases between them. In DNA, the CDR3 is TGTGCCAGCAGCCAAGACTATGTCGACAGGGAGCAGTTCTTC. It translates to CASSQDYVDREQFF.

The rearrangement links TRBV29-1 to TRBJ1-1; no reliable D call. CDR3 length equals 14 residues. The V gene's germline CDR1 is SQVTM and CDR2 ANQGSEA. The ends were cut back, 1 base at V and 4 bases at J, with 13 bases in the middle. Here the CDR3 reads CSVEVPPGSTEAFF. Here the CDR3 DNA reads TGCAGCGTTGAAGTCCCCCCGGGGAGCACTGAAGCTTTCTTT.

V is TRBV14 and J is TRBJ2-5, with D tentatively TRBD1 (5 bases). CDR3 length equals 14 residues. The germline gives CDR1 SGHDN, CDR2 FVKESK. Trimming cost V 4 bases and J 1 base, with 10 bases left between them. In nucleotides, the CDR3 is TGTGCCAGCAGCCCCCGACAGACCCAAGAGACCCAGTACTTC. It encodes CASSPRQTQETQYF.

The rearrangement joins TRBV6-5 to TRBJ2-1; 8 bases map to TRBD2. Germline loops: CDR1 MNHEY, CDR2 SVGAGI. The CDR3 is 14 amino acids. The V and J ends lost 5 bases and 9 bases, in that order; junction bases with no gene match: 9. The DNA of the CDR3 is TGTGCCAGCAGTAAGGGACTAGTTGTCAGTGAGCAGTTCTTC. It specifies CASSKGLVVSEQFF.

In this sample, this clone turned up many times. This rearrangement joins TRBV19 to TRBJ2-4, with 10 nucleotides matching TRBD2. The CDR3 spans 15 residues. From germline, CDR1 is LNHDA and CDR2 SQIVND (reference sequence). Trimming at V came to 7 bases and at J to 5 bases, leaving 8 bases not matched to a gene. CDR3 bases: TGTGCCAGTACCTCCTGGACTAGCGGCGAAAACATTCAGTACTTC. This sequence encodes CASTSWTSGENIQYF.

A few counts support this clone. The chain carries TRBV19 and TRBJ1-1; perhaps TRBD1 as D (6 bases). The CDR3 totals 15 residues. With 4 bases removed from V and 2 bases from J, the gap between germline ends came to 14 bases. CDR1 is LNHDA, CDR2 SQIVND, per germline (reference sequence). The CDR3 loop reads CASSRKSTGNTEAFF. CDR3 nucleotides: TGTGCCAGTAGTAGGAAATCGACAGGAAACACTGAAGCTTTCTTT.